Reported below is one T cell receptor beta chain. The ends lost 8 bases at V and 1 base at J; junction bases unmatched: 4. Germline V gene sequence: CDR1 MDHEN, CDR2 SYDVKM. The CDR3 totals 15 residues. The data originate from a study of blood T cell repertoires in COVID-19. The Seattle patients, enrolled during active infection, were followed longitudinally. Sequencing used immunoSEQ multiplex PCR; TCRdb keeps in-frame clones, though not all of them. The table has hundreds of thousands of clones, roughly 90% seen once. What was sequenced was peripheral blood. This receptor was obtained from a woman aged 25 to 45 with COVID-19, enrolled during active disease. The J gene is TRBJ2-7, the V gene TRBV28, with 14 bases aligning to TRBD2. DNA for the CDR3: TGTGCCAGCGCTAGACTAGCGGGGGGGTCCTACGAGCAGTACTTC. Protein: CASARLAGGSYEQYF.